This TCR beta chain derives from a study of blood T cell repertoires in COVID-19. V was shortened by 0 bases and J by 0 bases, with 5 bases between the two germline ends. Germline V gene sequence: CDR1 LGHNA, CDR2 YSLEER. This CDR3 comprises 15 residues. Sequenced by immunoSEQ multiplex PCR; TCRdb stores in-frame clones only, minus some. The sample carries around 100,000 clones, 90% recorded once. The sequencing input was peripheral blood. This chain connects TRBV4-3 to TRBJ2-2; D is undetermined. This receptor was identified in a man in his fifties or sixties with acute or convalescent COVID-19. The CDR3 DNA is TGCGCCAGCAGCCAAGACCCAGCGAACACCGGGGAGCTGTTTTTT. Amino acid sequence: CASSQDPANTGELFF.